What follows is one T cell receptor (beta chain) and its context. Antigen unknown. The sample originates from a study of persistence of HIV-infected CD4 T cells. The study, taken as a whole, reports: Bulk TCR data could not be restricted to HIV-1-infected CMV-responding cells.

This CDR3 comprises 14 residues. V was clipped by 6 bases and J by 1 base, with 11 bases between them. The germline V gene has CDR1 MDHEN and CDR2 SYDVKM. The immunoSEQ assay was version 4, run in survey mode. Here immunoSEQ multiplex PCR was the method, and the copy in TCRdb shows in-frame clones only, minus some. The sample yields roughly 34,000 clones, around 80% seen once. Lysates of CMV-infected fibroblasts at 9.5 to 10 ug/mL stimulated these cells. Sorted nonresponding memory CD4+ T cells were CD40L-negative, CD69-negative, CD45RO-high. Undetectable plasma HIV-1 RNA below 50 copies/mL lasted at least 4 years. PBMCs were depleted of CD8+ T cells before stimulation.

The sequenced sample was CD4+ T cells sorted from PBMCs after approximately 19-hour stimulation, obtained from a patient who received antiretroviral therapy. This receptor was obtained from an adult woman with HIV who was CMV-seropositive. The V gene is TRBV28, the J gene TRBJ2-3, with D unclear. The CDR3 sequence is CASRSTTGTDTQYF. The DNA for the CDR3 is TGTGCCAGCAGGAGTACTACGGGCACAGATACGCAGTATTTT. The whole variable domain, filled in from reference TRBV28 and TRBJ2-3, reads DVKVTQSSRYLVKRTGEKVFLECVQDMDHENMFWYRQDPGLGLRLIYFSYDVKMKEKGDIPEGYSVSREKKERFSLILESASTNQTSMYLCASRSTTGTDTQYFGPGTRLTVL.